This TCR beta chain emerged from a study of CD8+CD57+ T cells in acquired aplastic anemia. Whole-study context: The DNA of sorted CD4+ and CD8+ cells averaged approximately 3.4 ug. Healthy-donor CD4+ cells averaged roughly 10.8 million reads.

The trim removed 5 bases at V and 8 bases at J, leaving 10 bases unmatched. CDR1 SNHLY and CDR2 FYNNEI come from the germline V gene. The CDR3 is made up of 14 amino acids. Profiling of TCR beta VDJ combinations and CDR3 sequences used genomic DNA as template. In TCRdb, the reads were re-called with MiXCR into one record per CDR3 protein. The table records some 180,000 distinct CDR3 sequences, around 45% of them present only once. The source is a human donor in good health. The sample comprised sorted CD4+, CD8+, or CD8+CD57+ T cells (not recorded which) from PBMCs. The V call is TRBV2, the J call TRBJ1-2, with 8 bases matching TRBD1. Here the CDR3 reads CASSLDRVVKGYTF. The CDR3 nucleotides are TGTGCCAGCAGTTTGGACAGGGTGGTGAAGGGCTACACCTTC.